This record covers a single TCR beta chain. cDNA was produced in eight separate reactions per sample. One entry per CDR3 protein, without DNA, is what TCRdb gives after re-calling the 5' RACE reads. The sample's table shows approximately 400,000 distinct CDR3 sequences. The sample comes from a study of monozygotic twins with inflammatory bowel disease. CDR3 length: 14 residues. Germline V CDR1 and CDR2: WSHSY, SAAADI. The TCR originated in a human donor with ulcerative colitis or Crohn's disease, or a healthy co-twin of an affected twin (not recorded which). The chain joins TRBV10-2 to TRBJ1-1; lacking DNA, the TRBD1 call made by TCRdb goes unchecked. What was sequenced was blood. The chain's CDR3 is CASSLGGTGTEAFF.